Below, 24 T cell receptor beta chains from the same sample are listed, as sequenced in a study of CD8 T cells in ankylosing spondylitis. TCRdb re-called the 5' RACE reads through MiXCR, storing one row per CDR3 protein. The profile shows 160,000 or so distinct CDR3 sequences, just over 9.5% of them singletons. The specimen was blood, either unsorted or a sorted T cell fraction (not recorded which). These TCRs come from a female donor with ankylosing spondylitis or in good health (not recorded which).

This clonotype has ten or more counts. The chain employs TRBV4-1 and TRBJ2-3, with 8 bases matching TRBD2. Germline V gene lookup returns CDR1 MGHRA and CDR2 YSYEKL. V lost 1 base and J lost 1; bases outside the gene matches: 4. The CDR3 is 16 amino acids. As DNA, the CDR3 is TGCGCCAGCAGCCAAGCCCCGGGACTAGGCACAGATACGCAGTATTTT. Translating gives CASSQAPGLGTDTQYF.

The chain employs TRBV2 and TRBJ1-5; no firm D call. Germline V CDR1 and CDR2: SNHLY, FYNNEI. Trimming pared 6 bases from V and 4 bases from J, leaving 16 bases between. CDR3 length equals 15 residues. This chain's CDR3 is CASRLGRLENQPQHF. CDR3 coding DNA: TGTGCCAGCAGGCTGGGTAGGTTGGAGAATCAGCCCCAGCATTTT.

This clonotype was seen more than once but under ten times. The chain couples TRBV14 to TRBJ2-7; the D gene is possibly TRBD1 (6 bases). Germline V gene data show CDR1 as SGHDN and CDR2 as FVKESK. Trimming shortened V by 0 bases and J by 4 bases, and 10 bases separated the two germline ends. There are 14 residues in the CDR3. The CDR3 region has the DNA TGTGCCAGCAGCCAAGATGTAGGACAGTACGAGCAGTACTTC. Protein product: CASSQDVGQYEQYF.

This clonotype showed up many times. The V gene is TRBV19, the J gene TRBJ2-1; D is unclear. Germline V lookup: CDR1 LNHDA, CDR2 SQIVND (reference sequence). The germline V and J ends were trimmed by 2 bases and 1 base, with 9 bases remaining between them. The CDR3 sequence is 15 residues long. The CDR3 DNA follows: TGTGCCAGTAGTATAAGCAGCGTTTCCTACAATGAGCAGTTCTTC. Translated: CASSISSVSYNEQFF.

The chain has TRBV9 and TRBJ2-3, with D hard to call. The length of the CDR3 is 13 residues. Germline CDR1 reads SGDLS; CDR2 reads YYNGEE. The V gene lost 3 bases and the J gene lost 4 bases, with 9 bases spanning the gap. The CDR3 reads CASSAGSSDTQYF. The CDR3 coding sequence is TGTGCCAGCAGCGCCGGTAGCTCAGATACGCAGTATTTT.

V and J are TRBV29-1 and TRBJ1-1, with TRBD1 as a possible D gene (5 bases). The CDR3 is made up of 14 amino acids. V was shortened by 6 bases and J by 5 bases, with 19 bases between the two germline ends. Germline values: CDR1 SQVTM, CDR2 ANQGSEA. The CDR3 spells CSVDTGAVGTEAFF. DNA for the CDR3: TGCAGCGTGGACACGGGAGCCGTGGGTACTGAAGCTTTCTTT.

This clonotype was seen at least ten times. The chain joins TRBV12-3 or TRBV12-4 to TRBJ2-3; 7 bases map to TRBD2. V trimming: 6 bases; J trimming: 4 bases; junction bases outside the gene matches: 4. This CDR3 spans 13 amino acids. CDR3 amino acids: CASSWTRPDTQYF. The CDR3 bases are TGTGCCAGCAGCTGGACTAGACCAGATACGCAGTATTTT.

This chain links TRBV12-5 with TRBJ2-7, with D maybe TRBD2 (5 bases). The CDR3 runs to 15 residues. Germline lookup yields CDR1 LGHNT and CDR2 FRNRAP. V dropped 5 bases and J dropped 5 bases, with 19 bases sitting between them. The CDR3 nucleotides read TGTGCTAGTGGTCCAGCCGTGGGGAGACACCACGAGCAGTACTTC. Residues: CASGPAVGRHHEQYF.

The J gene is TRBJ2-1, the V gene TRBV29-1; 8 nucleotides line up with TRBD2. The CDR3 contains 14 residues. CDR1 SQVTM and CDR2 ANQGSEA come from the germline V gene. The J segment lost 6 bases and the V segment lost 2 bases, leaving 6 bases of the junction unmatched. For the CDR3, the DNA is TGCAGCGTTGAAATTGGACTAGCTCGCAATGAGCAGTTCTTC. It encodes CSVEIGLARNEQFF.

This clonotype was seen only a few times. The V call is TRBV6-2 or TRBV6-3, the J call TRBJ1-5; D unclear. Germline-derived CDR1 and CDR2 are MNHEY and SVGEGT. Trimming shortened V by 8 bases and J by 6 bases, and 17 bases separated the two germline ends. The CDR3 contains 14 residues. The CDR3 loop is CASGFSRVGQPQHF. CDR3 DNA sequence: TGTGCCAGCGGCTTCTCAAGGGTCGGTCAGCCCCAGCATTTT.

This clonotype was observed a handful of times. The chain uses TRBV11-2 and TRBJ1-2; tentatively, D is TRBD1 (6 bases). Germline lookup yields CDR1 SGHAT and CDR2 FQNNGV. The CDR3 runs 14 residues. V lost 5 bases and J lost 2, with 12 bases in between. The chain's CDR3 is CASSHGGTNYGYTF. The CDR3, as DNA: TGTGCCAGCAGCCACGGTGGGACAAACTATGGCTACACCTTC.

V gene TRBV9 combines with J gene TRBJ2-2; 7 bases are shared with TRBD1. The CDR3 contains 16 residues. Germline V CDR1 and CDR2: SGDLS, YYNGEE. V lost 2 bases, J lost 6 bases, and 10 bases stayed unmatched. CDR3 nucleotides: TGTGCCAGCAGCGTTGATACAGGGGTCAGGTCCGGGGAGCTGTTTTTT. Protein: CASSVDTGVRSGELFF. Looking up the rest from reference TRBV9 and TRBJ2-2 gives the full variable domain: DSGVTQTPKHLITATGQRVTLRCSPRSGDLSVYWYQQSLDQGLQFLIQYYNGEERAKGNILERFSAQQFPDLHSELNLSSLELGDSALYFCASSVDTGVRSGELFFGEGSRLTVL.

The CDR3 region has the DNA TGTGCCAGCAGCTTAGTCCGGTTCGGCTATCACCAAGAGACCCAGTACTTC. It codes for CASSLVRFGYHQETQYF. The chain is built from TRBV7-9 and TRBJ2-5; D is uncertain. This CDR3 contains 17 residues. Germline loops: CDR1 SEHNR, CDR2 FQNEAQ (reference sequence). The V gene lost 1 base and the J gene lost 0 bases, with 15 bases spanning the gap.

This chain joins TRBV9 and TRBJ2-3; either TRBD1 or TRBD2 may fit D (5 bases each). The CDR3 runs 15 residues. From germline, CDR1 is SGDLS and CDR2 YYNGEE. V was cut by 0 bases and J by 0 bases, with 8 bases left in between. CDR3 region: CASSVDGDSTDTQYF. The CDR3, as DNA: TGTGCCAGCAGCGTAGATGGGGACAGCACAGATACGCAGTATTTT.

This clonotype was seen a few times. The chain has TRBV19 and TRBJ1-2; D not certain. Germline CDR1 and CDR2: LNHDA and SQIVND (reference sequence). The V and J ends lost 9 bases and 5 bases respectively, with 13 bases between them. CDR3 length equals 12 residues. In nucleotides, the CDR3 is TGTGCCAGCCGCTATGGGCCTTATGGCTACACCTTC. Its translation is CASRYGPYGYTF.

This chain links TRBV9 with TRBJ1-3, with D possibly being TRBD1 (6 bases). The germline gives CDR1 SGDLS, CDR2 YYNGEE. CDR3 length: 16 residues. V was trimmed by 4 bases and J by 0 bases, leaving 14 bases between them. The CDR3 here is CASSSPTGPSGNTIYF. The CDR3 nucleotides are TGTGCCAGCAGCTCACCGACAGGCCCCTCTGGAAACACCATATATTTT.

A note on this clonotype: With a much larger clone just one base away, this may be a read error. The genes are TRBV9 and TRBJ2-7; maybe TRBD1 (6 bases). V shed 5 bases and J shed 1 base, with 13 bases lying between them. The CDR3 is 14 residues long. Looked up from germline, CDR1 is SGDLS and CDR2 is YYNGEE. CDR3 DNA sequence: TGTGCCAGCAGAGCGGACAGTGGGTCCTACGAGCAGTACTTC. Its translation: CASRADSGSYEQYF.

The V call is TRBV3-1, the J call TRBJ2-1; tentatively, D is TRBD1 (6 bases). This CDR3 contains 19 residues. Germline V gene data show CDR1 as LGHDT and CDR2 as YNNKEL (reference sequence). The ends were cut back, 4 bases at V and 4 bases at J, with 26 bases in the middle. The CDR3 DNA follows: TGTGCCAGCAGCCCCCAATGGGGGCGCGTCCATAGAAATTACAATGAGCAGTTCTTC. Protein sequence: CASSPQWGRVHRNYNEQFF.

The chain combines TRBV10-3 with TRBJ2-5, with TRBD2 matching 9 bases. Germline CDR1 is ENHRY and CDR2 is SYGVKD. The V and J ends lost 10 bases and 5 bases, in that order; junction bases with no gene match: 8. The CDR3 length is 13 residues. CDR3: CATLAGRGETQYF. The CDR3, as DNA: TGTGCCACGCTAGCGGGACGAGGTGAGACCCAGTACTTC.

This clonotype was seen a few times. The chain carries TRBV15 and TRBJ1-1; D gene uncertain. From germline, CDR1 is LNHNV and CDR2 YYDKDF (reference sequence). The CDR3 has 13 residues. V was shortened by 6 bases and J by 4 bases, with 12 bases between the two germline ends. In DNA form, the CDR3 reads TGTGCCACCAGTTCCGGGTCCGGCACTGAAGCTTTCTTT. Encoded protein: CATSSGSGTEAFF.

This chain connects TRBV6-2 or TRBV6-3 to TRBJ2-7, with TRBD2 matching 8 bases. V was clipped by 7 bases and J by 5 bases; unmatched bases: 7. The length of the CDR3 is 13 residues. Germline CDR1 is MNHEY and CDR2 is SVGEGT. For the CDR3, the DNA is TGTGCCAGCAACCTAGGAGCGGGAGACGAGCAGTACTTC. As protein: CASNLGAGDEQYF.

This clonotype was picked up a small number of times. The chain links TRBV20-1 to TRBJ2-7; D possibly corresponds to TRBD2 (6 bases). V was pared by 5 bases and J by 5 bases, with 16 bases between. This CDR3 region has 13 residues. Germline loops: CDR1 DFQATT, CDR2 SNEGSKA (reference sequence). As DNA, the CDR3 is TGCAGTGCTTGGGGACTGGATGGGGACGAGCAGTACTTC. Residues: CSAWGLDGDEQYF.

The chain is built from TRBV30 and TRBJ1-2; D is uncertain. The CDR3 has 15 amino acids. Germline V gene data show CDR1 as GTSNPN and CDR2 as SVGIG (reference sequence). V was cut by 1 base and J by 7 bases, with 19 bases left in between. The CDR3 sequence: CAWSADVVGSSGYTF. As DNA, the CDR3 is TGTGCCTGGAGTGCCGATGTTGTGGGCAGTTCTGGCTACACCTTC.

J is TRBJ2-7 and V is TRBV4-3; D is undetermined. Germline V gene lookup returns CDR1 LGHNA and CDR2 YSLEER. Trimming cost V 1 base and J 2 bases, with 9 bases left between them. This CDR3 has 14 residues. CDR3 DNA sequence: TGCGCCAGCAGCCAAGTGAGGAGACCCTACGAGCAGTACTTC. Translating gives CASSQVRRPYEQYF.